The T cell receptor (beta chain) described here comes from a study of blood T cell repertoires in COVID-19. CDR3 size: 15 residues. With 4 bases clipped from V and 4 bases from J, the junction kept 3 bases outside the gene matches. The V gene's germline CDR1 is LNHDA and CDR2 SQIVND (reference sequence). TCRdb's table, derived via immunoSEQ multiplex PCR, lists solely in-frame clones and lacks some. This sample carries about 360,000 clones, about four fifths of them seen once, and the ten largest clones take almost 3%. What was sequenced was peripheral blood. The sequence came from a man aged 25 to 40 with active or convalescent COVID-19. This rearrangement joins TRBV19 to TRBJ2-1, with 11 bases matching TRBD2. The CDR3 loop is CASSKGLADYNEQFF. The CDR3 DNA reads as TGTGCCAGTAGTAAGGGACTAGCGGATTACAATGAGCAGTTCTTC.